This passage covers 24 T cell receptor beta chains from one sample sequenced in a study of vaccination and CD4 T cells after COVID-19. One entry per CDR3 protein, called by TCRdb with MiXCR from the PCR reads. The top ten clones hold 0.8% to 1% of a sample with about 21,000 distinct CDR3 sequences, under 75% of them seen once. The specimen was CD4+ T cells from blood, collected before SARS-CoV-2 vaccination. The source is a human donor who had recovered from COVID-19.

The rearrangement uses TRBV20-1 and TRBJ2-7, with a weak D call TRBD2 (6 bases). V dropped 6 bases and J dropped 2 bases, with 23 bases sitting between them. Germline V gene data show CDR1 as DFQATT and CDR2 as SNEGSKA (reference sequence). The CDR3 contains 16 residues. The CDR3 loop reads CSARSREVAEAYEQYF. CDR3 nucleotides: TGCAGTGCCAGGAGCCGTGAGGTAGCGGAGGCCTACGAGCAGTACTTC.

This clonotype was observed a few times. The chain is built from TRBV2 and TRBJ1-5; TRBD1 aligns across 7 bases. The CDR3 has 15 residues. Germline loops: CDR1 SNHLY, CDR2 FYNNEI. The V segment lost 4 bases and the J segment 1 base; nucleotides outside the gene matches: 4. The CDR3 DNA is TGTGCCAGCAGTGGAGGGGGCTCGAGCAATCAGCCCCAGCATTTT. Amino acid sequence: CASSGGGSSNQPQHF. The full variable domain, with the rest looked up from reference TRBV2 and TRBJ1-5, is EPEVTQTPSHQVTQMGQEVILRCVPISNHLYFYWYRQILGQKVEFLVSFYNNEISEKSEIFDDQFSVERPDGSNFTLKIRSTKLEDSAMYFCASSGGGSSNQPQHFGDGTRLSIL.

This rearrangement joins TRBV6-5 to TRBJ2-4; no reliable D call. There are 17 residues in the CDR3. Germline values: CDR1 MNHEY, CDR2 SVGAGI. The V and J ends lost 0 bases and 0 bases respectively, with 12 bases between them. CDR3 sequence (DNA): TGTGCCAGCAGTTACTCTTCTAGTCCCCTAGCCAAAAACATTCAGTACTTC. Protein: CASSYSSSPLAKNIQYF.

J is TRBJ1-5 and V is TRBV6-1; D may be TRBD1 (5 bases). CDR3 length: 14 amino acids. V gave up 6 bases and J gave up 0 bases, with 9 bases separating them. Germline CDR1 MNHNS, CDR2 SASEGT. This CDR3 reads CASRETVSNQPQHF. In DNA, the CDR3 is TGTGCCAGCAGGGAGACAGTTAGCAATCAGCCCCAGCATTTT.

The V and J genes are TRBV2 and TRBJ2-7; D is unclear. Germline loops: CDR1 SNHLY, CDR2 FYNNEI. This CDR3 spans 14 amino acids. The V end lost 1 base, the J end lost 2 bases, and 9 bases lay between the germline ends. CDR3 amino acids: CASSEEGSPYEQYF. As DNA, the CDR3 is TGTGCCAGCAGTGAAGAGGGATCCCCCTACGAGCAGTACTTC. Supplemented by reference TRBV2 and TRBJ2-7, the full variable domain reads EPEVTQTPSHQVTQMGQEVILRCVPISNHLYFYWYRQILGQKVEFLVSFYNNEISEKSEIFDDQFSVERPDGSNFTLKIRSTKLEDSAMYFCASSEEGSPYEQYFGPGTRLTVT.

The CDR3 protein is CASRRQGASYNEQFF. CDR3 nucleotides: TGTGCCAGCAGGCGACAGGGGGCCTCCTACAATGAGCAGTTCTTC. V is TRBV27 and J is TRBJ2-1; TRBD1 agrees at 10 bases. Per germline, CDR1 MNHEY and CDR2 SMNVEV (reference sequence). The junction had 2 bases not matched to a gene; V was cut back by 6 bases and J by 0 bases. This CDR3 comprises 15 residues.

This chain uses TRBV12-3 or TRBV12-4 with TRBJ2-5; a weak D match, TRBD2 (6 bases). Trimming left V 3 bases short and J 5 bases short, with 22 bases between. The CDR3 runs to 17 residues. The CDR3 protein is CASSFRRAWGFRETQYF. The CDR3 DNA is TGTGCCAGCAGTTTTCGGAGGGCCTGGGGTTTTAGGGAGACCCAGTACTTC.

This clonotype was seen a handful of times. The genes are TRBV20-1 and TRBJ2-4, with TRBD2 identical over 12 bases. J gave up 6 bases and V 3 bases, and 6 bases lay outside the gene matches. Germline CDR1 DFQATT, CDR2 SNEGSKA (reference sequence). The CDR3 is 15 amino acids. CDR3: CSASDLAGGGNIQYF. DNA of the CDR3: TGCAGTGCTAGTGACCTAGCGGGAGGGGGAAACATTCAGTACTTC.

This chain uses TRBV6-1 with TRBJ2-2; 9 bases map to TRBD1. The germline CDR1 and CDR2 sequences are MNHNS and SASEGT. This CDR3 region has 13 residues. Trimming took 4 bases from V and 6 from J; bases not matched to a gene: 0. The CDR3 loop is CASSGTGAGELFF. CDR3 in DNA: TGTGCCAGCAGTGGGACAGGGGCCGGGGAGCTGTTTTTT.

V and J are TRBV7-2 and TRBJ2-1, with D possibly matching TRBD2 (6 bases). V was pared by 4 bases and J by 1 base, with 17 bases between. The germline V gene encodes CDR1 SGHTA and CDR2 FQGNSA. This CDR3 is 17 amino acids long. CDR3 amino acids: CASSSYWDFLSYNEQFF. CDR3 sequence (DNA): TGTGCCAGCAGCTCGTACTGGGACTTCCTATCCTACAATGAGCAGTTCTTC.

The chain couples TRBV2 to TRBJ1-1, with D tentatively TRBD1 (5 bases). The CDR3 totals 15 residues. The ends were cut back, 5 bases at V and 2 bases at J, with 15 bases in the middle. The germline CDR1 and CDR2 sequences are SNHLY and FYNNEI. The CDR3 bases are TGTGCCAGCAGTCAGACTATGGGGCCTAACACTGAAGCTTTCTTT. Translating it yields CASSQTMGPNTEAFF.

This clonotype was seen a handful of times. V gene TRBV7-9 combines with J gene TRBJ1-2, with unresolved D. Trimming left V 8 bases short and J 0 bases short, with 10 bases between. In germline, CDR1 is SEHNR, CDR2 FQNEAQ (reference sequence). The CDR3 contains 13 residues. CDR3 sequence: CASGPASNYGYTF. Written as DNA, the CDR3 is TGTGCCAGCGGGCCCGCTTCTAACTATGGCTACACCTTC.

The genes are TRBV7-3 and TRBJ2-1, with D perhaps given as TRBD1 or TRBD2 (5 bases each). Trimming pared 6 bases from V and 6 bases from J, leaving 9 bases between. The CDR3 extends over 12 amino acids. CDR1 and CDR2 (germline): SGHTA, FQGTGA. This CDR3 reads CASSTGGNEQFF. For the CDR3, the DNA is TGTGCCAGCAGTACTGGGGGCAATGAGCAGTTCTTC.

This chain uses TRBV28 with TRBJ2-7, with TRBD2 matching over 8 bases. In germline, CDR1 is MDHEN, CDR2 SYDVKM. V shed 3 bases, J shed 4 bases, and the junction held 11 bases outside the gene matches. The CDR3 sequence is 16 residues long. In nucleotides, the CDR3 is TGTGCCAGCAGTTTCGATCGACTACGCGGGAGGTACGAGCAGTACTTC. It codes for CASSFDRLRGRYEQYF.

The V and J genes are TRBV20-1 and TRBJ1-1; D uncertain. This CDR3 is built from 13 residues. Germline V gene data show CDR1 as DFQATT and CDR2 as SNEGSKA (reference sequence). In DNA form, the CDR3 reads TGCAGGCCTATAACCGAAGCAGGCCCTGAAGCTTTCTTT. It encodes CRPITEAGPEAFF.

This clonotype was found a few times. The V gene is TRBV7-2, the J gene TRBJ1-6; D is uncertain. V was pared by 5 bases and J by 7 bases, with 9 bases between. This CDR3 is 13 amino acids long. CDR1 SGHTA and CDR2 FQGNSA come from the germline V gene. CDR3 DNA: TGTGCCAGCAGCCTTCAGATAAATTCACCCCTCCACTTT. This translates into CASSLQINSPLHF.

The chain uses TRBV7-2 and TRBJ1-1; unclear D gene. Trimming shortened V by 1 base and J by 1 base, and 7 bases separated the two germline ends. The V gene's germline CDR1 is SGHTA and CDR2 FQGNSA. The length of the CDR3 is 14 residues. The CDR3 spells CASSLVAANTEAFF. The CDR3 coding sequence is TGTGCCAGCAGCTTAGTAGCCGCGAACACTGAAGCTTTCTTT.

This chain uses TRBV10-1 with TRBJ2-5, with D perhaps given as TRBD1 or TRBD2 (6 bases each). Trimming took off 7 bases at V and 2 bases at J, with 17 bases between the two ends. Germline V gene data show CDR1 as WNHNN and CDR2 as SYGVQD (reference sequence). The CDR3 extends over 15 amino acids. The CDR3 DNA follows: TGCGCCAGCACCCCGGGTGGAGGGGGGCAAGAGACCCAGTACTTC. This sequence encodes CASTPGGGGQETQYF.

The chain couples TRBV7-9 to TRBJ1-6, with 9 positions matching TRBD1. The J segment lost 6 bases and the V segment lost 1 base, leaving 1 base of the junction unmatched. CDR1 and CDR2 from the germline V gene are SEHNR and FQNEAQ (reference sequence). This CDR3 is built from 15 residues. In DNA form, the CDR3 reads TGTGCCAGCAGCTTAGGGACAGGGGCTAATTCACCCCTCCACTTT. Encoded protein: CASSLGTGANSPLHF.

The chain links TRBV20-1 to TRBJ2-3; weak D call: TRBD1 (5 bases). Germline V lookup: CDR1 DFQATT, CDR2 SNEGSKA (reference sequence). This CDR3 has 14 amino acids. V was trimmed by 6 bases and J by 0 bases, leaving 13 bases between them. CDR3 residues: CSAQRGASTDTQYF. In DNA form, the CDR3 reads TGCAGTGCCCAAAGGGGCGCTAGCACAGATACGCAGTATTTT.

This sequence joins TRBV21-1 and TRBJ2-1. TRBV21-1 constitutes a pseudogene. The CDR3 consists of 16 residues. CDR3 nucleotides: TGTGCCAGCAGCAAAGCTGGTAGCTCCTCTCCCAATGAGCAGTTCTTC. Protein: CASSKAGSSSPNEQFF.

This clonotype showed up just a few times. The rearrangement links TRBV6-1 to TRBJ1-6; the D gene is possibly TRBD1 (6 bases). Germline CDR1 reads MNHNS; CDR2 reads SASEGT. V dropped 6 bases and J dropped 1 base, with 13 bases sitting between them. The CDR3 loop spans 16 amino acids. The CDR3 protein is CASRPEQGSYNSPLHF. The DNA for the CDR3 is TGTGCCAGCAGGCCCGAACAGGGTTCCTATAATTCACCCCTCCACTTT.

The rearrangement uses TRBV20-1 and TRBJ1-1, with D perhaps matching TRBD1 (6 bases). The CDR3 sequence is 15 residues long. Germline V gives CDR1 DFQATT, CDR2 SNEGSKA (reference sequence). V was clipped by 1 base and J by 0 bases, with 12 bases between them. DNA of the CDR3: TGCAGTGCTAGAGTCCCAGGGGAGTTGAACACTGAAGCTTTCTTT. Translation gives CSARVPGELNTEAFF.

This sequence joins TRBV6-1 and TRBJ2-1; 11 bases are a match to TRBD1. V shed 6 bases and J 2 bases; nucleotides not matched to a gene: 6. The CDR3 runs to 16 residues. In germline, CDR1 is MNHNS, CDR2 SASEGT. DNA of the CDR3: TGTGCCAGCAGCCCCCCGGGACAGGGGGCCTACAATGAGCAGTTCTTC. It codes for CASSPPGQGAYNEQFF.